This TCR beta chain emerged from a study of Ad26.COV2.S vaccination and SARS-CoV-2 variants. Looking at the study overall: Recipients of Ad26.COV2.S got it intramuscularly, once or twice 56 days apart.

Trimming took 5 bases from V and 1 from J; bases not matched to a gene: 9. This CDR3 is built from 16 residues. The germline gives CDR1 SGHNT, CDR2 YYREEE (reference sequence). Noted treatment: 19 received Ad26.COV2.S at low or high dose, single or two shots; about five received placebo; per-sample allocation not given. Day 63 after the first vaccine or placebo injection was the time point for sampling. Clones were read by immunoSEQ multiplex PCR, and TCRdb kept only the in-frame ones, dropping some. The sample lists 350,000 to 500,000 clones, 85% to 90% seen once, with approximately 2.5% in the top ten.

The material was peripheral blood, obtained in a trial of Ad26.COV2.S vaccine versus placebo. This sequence joins TRBV5-4 and TRBJ2-5; 9 bases match TRBD2. This TCR derives from a person aged 18-65 years who received the Ad26.COV2.S COVID-19 vaccine or a placebo. Here the CDR3 DNA reads TGTGCCAGCAGTCGGAGAGCGGGAGGTCGCCAAGAGACCCAGTACTTC. Protein sequence: CASSRRAGGRQETQYF.